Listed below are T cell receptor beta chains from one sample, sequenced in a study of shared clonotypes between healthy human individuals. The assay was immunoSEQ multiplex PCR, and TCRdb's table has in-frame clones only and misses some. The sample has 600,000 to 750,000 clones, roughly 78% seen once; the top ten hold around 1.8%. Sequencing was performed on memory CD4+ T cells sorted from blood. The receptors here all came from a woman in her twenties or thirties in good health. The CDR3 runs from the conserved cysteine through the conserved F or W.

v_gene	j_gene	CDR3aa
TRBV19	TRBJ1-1	CASTLGRIRGRMNTEAFF
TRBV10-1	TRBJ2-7	CASSDFGVGSYEQYF
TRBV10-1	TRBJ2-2	CASSGRDRGQNTGELFF
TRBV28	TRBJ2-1	CASSFLSHEQFF
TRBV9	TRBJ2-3	CASSVSSLDTQYF
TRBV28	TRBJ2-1	CASMIGQGHNEQFF
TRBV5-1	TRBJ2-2	CASSLVSAGGRDGELFF
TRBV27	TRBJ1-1	CASSPGTGAEAFF
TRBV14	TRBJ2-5	CASRARDRRQETQYF
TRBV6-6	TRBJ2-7	CASSYALQGPYEQYF
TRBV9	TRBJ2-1	CASEGTLRGNEQFF
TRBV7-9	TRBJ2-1	CASRTRATAYNEQFF
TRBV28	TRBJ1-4	CASSLAGGGNEKLFF
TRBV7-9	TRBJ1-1	CASSLPSNQVTEAFF
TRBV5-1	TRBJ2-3	CASSLGQGASTDTQYF
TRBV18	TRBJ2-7	CASSLYTGTSDEQYF
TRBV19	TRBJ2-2	CASRIAGGVGELFF
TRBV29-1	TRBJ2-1	CSVDRAGDSYNEQFF
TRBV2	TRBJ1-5	CASRGQANQPQHF
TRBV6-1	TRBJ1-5	CASREGTGIGNQPQHF
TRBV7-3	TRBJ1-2	CASSLVSGPNYGYTF
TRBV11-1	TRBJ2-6	CASSLQAGANVLTF